This passage covers 16 T cell receptor beta chains from one sample sequenced in a study of vaccination effects on CD4 cells after COVID-19. Antigens for these TCRs are unknown. Profiling relied on immunoSEQ multiplex PCR, and the TCRdb table lists in-frame clones only, not all of them. This sample has 45,000 to 50,000 clones, with 60% to 85% found just once. Subsequent to approximately 9 days of culture, CD4+ T cells were isolated. The source material was CD4+ T cells from PBMCs cultured without peptide, sampled before COVID-19 vaccination. The receptor set was obtained from a human donor who had a prior SARS-CoV-2 infection.

The chain couples TRBV9 to TRBJ2-7; D is uncertain. The V and J ends lost 1 base and 2 bases respectively, with 13 bases between them. The CDR3 runs to 15 residues. Germline lookup yields CDR1 SGDLS and CDR2 YYNGEE. The CDR3 loop reads CASSVNINPAYEQYF. The CDR3 nucleotides read TGTGCCAGCAGCGTAAATATCAATCCGGCCTACGAGCAGTACTTC. The full variable domain, with the rest looked up from reference TRBV9 and TRBJ2-7, is DSGVTQTPKHLITATGQRVTLRCSPRSGDLSVYWYQQSLDQGLQFLIQYYNGEERAKGNILERFSAQQFPDLHSELNLSSLELGDSALYFCASSVNINPAYEQYFGPGTRLTVT.

The CDR3 region is CSVEVGGQETQYF. CDR3 nucleotides: TGCAGCGTTGAAGTGGGGGGCCAAGAGACCCAGTACTTC. The J gene is TRBJ2-5, the V gene TRBV29-1; possible D gene TRBD2, 6 bases. The V end lost 1 base, the J end lost 1 base, and 7 bases lay between the germline ends. CDR3 size: 13 residues. Germline CDR1 and CDR2: SQVTM and ANQGSEA.

This chain joins TRBV18 and TRBJ1-3, with a weak D call TRBD1 (6 bases). Germline CDR1 KGHSH, CDR2 LQKENI. Between the trimmed V and J ends, which lost 3 bases and 0 bases, there was a span of 9 bases. The CDR3 length is 15 residues. The CDR3 DNA follows: TGTGCCAGCTCACCTACGGACAGCTCTGGAAACACCATATATTTT. Protein sequence: CASSPTDSSGNTIYF.

This chain links TRBV28 with TRBJ1-2; D is unclear. Germline V gives CDR1 MDHEN, CDR2 SYDVKM. V was trimmed by 2 bases and J by 5 bases, leaving 6 bases between them. This CDR3 spans 12 amino acids. The CDR3 loop reads CASSLGPYGYTF. CDR3 in DNA: TGTGCCAGCAGTTTAGGGCCGTATGGCTACACCTTC.

V usage is TRBV9 and J usage is TRBJ1-2; no clear D gene. The CDR3 is 16 residues long. Germline V gene lookup returns CDR1 SGDLS and CDR2 YYNGEE. The germline V and J ends were trimmed by 4 bases and 2 bases, with 18 bases remaining between them. This CDR3 is CASSRPRAAGNYGYTF. DNA of the CDR3: TGTGCCAGCAGCCGACCTCGGGCCGCGGGGAACTATGGCTACACCTTC.

V and J are TRBV7-8 and TRBJ2-1; a possible D gene is TRBD2 (6 bases). The CDR3 consists of 18 residues. Looked up from germline, CDR1 is SGHVS and CDR2 is FQNEAQ. V was clipped by 5 bases and J by 0 bases, with 20 bases between them. CDR3 in DNA: TGTGCCAGCAGCCCGGTAGTGGCGGGATTAAGCTCCTACAATGAGCAGTTCTTC. Amino acid sequence: CASSPVVAGLSSYNEQFF.

The chain employs TRBV5-1 and TRBJ2-1; no definite D call. Trimming shortened V by 2 bases and J by 2 bases, and 11 bases separated the two germline ends. This CDR3 region has 15 residues. Germline V lookup: CDR1 SGHRS, CDR2 YFSETQ. CDR3 loop: CASSFYGVTYNEQFF. In DNA form, the CDR3 reads TGCGCCAGCAGCTTTTATGGGGTTACCTACAATGAGCAGTTCTTC.

J is TRBJ2-5 and V is TRBV6-5, with D maybe TRBD1 (5 bases). Trimming shortened V by 6 bases and J by 1 base, and 9 bases separated the two germline ends. This CDR3 comprises 13 residues. From germline, CDR1 is MNHEY and CDR2 SVGAGI. CDR3 sequence (DNA): TGTGCCAGCAGGAAGACAGTCCAAGAGACCCAGTACTTC. Encoded protein: CASRKTVQETQYF.

The rearrangement joins TRBV6-5 to TRBJ2-5; a possible D gene is TRBD2 (6 bases). Germline loops: CDR1 MNHEY, CDR2 SVGAGI. There are 14 residues in the CDR3. Between the trimmed V and J ends, which lost 0 bases and 3 bases, there was a span of 8 bases. The CDR3 bases are TGTGCCAGCAGTTACTCGCGGGGCAAAGAGACCCAGTACTTC. As protein: CASSYSRGKETQYF.

The V gene is TRBV5-1, the J gene TRBJ2-4; possibly TRBD1 or TRBD2 for D (6 bases each). The CDR3 totals 14 residues. Trimming removed 2 bases at V and 5 bases at J, with 11 bases between. Germline V CDR1 and CDR2: SGHRS, YFSETQ. DNA for the CDR3: TGCGCCAGCAGCTTCGGGGGCGGAGAAAACATTCAGTACTTC. It specifies CASSFGGGENIQYF.

The chain is built from TRBV21-1 and TRBJ2-2; the table names TRBD1, a call not compared with the DNA. TRBV21-1 is a pseudogene locus. The CDR3 extends over 17 amino acids. CDR3 nucleotides: TGTGCCAGCAGCAAAGAGGGACAGGGGACGAACACCGGGGAGCTGTTTTTT. As protein: CASSKEGQGTNTGELFF.

The chain employs TRBV2 and TRBJ2-1, with 11 nucleotides matching TRBD1. From germline, CDR1 is SNHLY and CDR2 FYNNEI. Trimming at V came to 8 bases and at J to 6 bases, leaving 12 bases not matched to a gene. The CDR3 spans 16 residues. The DNA for the CDR3 is TGTGCCAGCCAGAGGGACCCCGGGACAGGGGGCAATGAGCAGTTCTTC. It translates to CASQRDPGTGGNEQFF.

J is TRBJ2-3 and V is TRBV19; D call uncertain. The length of the CDR3 is 11 residues. Germline V gene data show CDR1 as LNHDA and CDR2 as SQIVND (reference sequence). V dropped 5 bases and J dropped 4 bases, with 4 bases sitting between them. The CDR3 reads CASSSADTQYF. The CDR3 coding sequence is TGTGCCAGTAGTTCCGCAGATACGCAGTATTTT.

V usage is TRBV11-1 and J usage is TRBJ2-3; TRBD1 aligns across 7 bases. The germline gives CDR1 SGHAT, CDR2 FQDESV (reference sequence). The V and J ends lost 4 bases and 1 base, in that order; junction bases with no gene match: 2. The CDR3 extends over 14 amino acids. The CDR3 region has the DNA TGTGCCAGCAGCTCCCAGGGGGGCACAGATACGCAGTATTTT. Amino acids: CASSSQGGTDTQYF.

CDR3 DNA sequence: TGTGCCAGCAGCTCGGGACAGGGCTATGGCTACACCTTC. Its protein is CASSSGQGYGYTF. This chain joins TRBV11-2 and TRBJ1-2; 9 positions match TRBD1. Trimming at V came to 4 bases and at J to 4 bases, leaving 1 base not matched to a gene. This CDR3 has 13 amino acids. Germline values: CDR1 SGHAT, CDR2 FQNNGV. Looking up the rest from reference TRBV11-2 and TRBJ1-2 gives the full variable domain: EAGVAQSPRYKIIEKRQSVAFWCNPISGHATLYWYQQILGQGPKLLIQFQNNGVVDDSQLPKDRFSAERLKGVDSTLKIQPAKLEDSAVYLCASSSGQGYGYTFGSGTRLTVV.

This rearrangement joins TRBV11-3 to TRBJ1-1; unclear D gene. V lost 3 bases and J lost 3, with 14 bases in between. Germline values: CDR1 SGHNT, CDR2 YENEEA. This CDR3 comprises 15 residues. The CDR3 is CASSLPSRGHTEAFF. The CDR3 DNA sequence: TGTGCCAGCAGCTTGCCCTCTCGGGGTCACACTGAAGCTTTCTTT.